This is a list of T cell receptor beta chains from one sample in a study of OX40 agonist ivuxolimab in advanced cancers. This table comes from immunoSEQ multiplex PCR, and its TCRdb copy is limited to in-frame clones, with some not included. The sample has approximately 49,000 clones; 85% are singletons. Sequenced material: CD4+ or CD8+ T cells sorted from blood, taken in a trial of the OX40 agonist ivuxolimab. The receptor set was obtained from an adult with an advanced solid tumor such as melanoma, head and neck, liver or kidney cancer. Each CDR3 is given without its conserved first and last residue.

>TRBJ1-5|TRBV10-3
ASSTGDSNQPQH
>TRBJ2-5|TRBV11-2
ASSSLRQGPIGTQY
>TRBJ1-1|TRBV2
ASRARGQRTEAF
>TRBJ2-1|TRBV7-6
ASSHGTSGGTVYNEQF
>TRBJ2-1|TRBV11-1
ASSLANSGPNEQF
>TRBJ1-3|TRBV14
ASSPGTAGNTIY
>TRBJ2-7|TRBV6-5
ASSYSKGNYEQY
>TRBJ1-5|TRBV28
ASSTSFRFEIEQLSNQPQH
>TRBJ2-7|TRBV6-6
ASTPGQTGHEQY
>TRBJ1-1|TRBV27
ASSLGPLNTEAF
>TRBJ2-1|TRBV19
ASSRGGTSVLPYNEQF
>TRBJ1-1|TRBV2
ASSEVGGFTEAF
>TRBJ2-3|TRBV2
ASSGTGVTDTQY
>TRBJ2-5|TRBV4-1
ASSPQGGTQY
>TRBJ2-7|TRBV19
ASSFDSSYEQY